The clone carrying this T cell receptor (beta chain) occurred many times. Its target is unknown. Amplification of TCR alpha and beta CDR3 regions from RNA used iRepertoire nested multiplex PCR. One-step reverse transcription and amplification started from roughly 100-400 ng of tissue mRNA or PBMC total RNA. TCRdb reanalysed the multiplex PCR reads using MiXCR and keeps one entry per CDR3 protein. The sample shows 20,000 to 25,000 distinct CDR3 sequences, roughly 24% of them seen only once. This entry belongs to a study of glioma-infiltrating T cells. V gave up 5 bases and J gave up 5 bases; unmatched junction bases: 5. The CDR3 runs 14 residues. Germline V gives CDR1 SGHTA, CDR2 FQGNSA. The study's findings and limits: Very few CDR3 sequences were shared between tissue and blood. Tissue-blood divergence was below expectation in non-neoplastic patients, above in gliomas.

The genes are TRBV7-2 and TRBJ2-3, with 9 bases aligning to TRBD1. The sequence was collected from a human donor with low-grade glioma or glioblastoma, undergoing nonglioma brain surgery, or in good health (not recorded which). The sequenced sample was glioma tissue, nonneoplastic brain tissue, or PBMCs (not recorded which). CDR3 DNA: TGTGCCAGCAGCATAACAGGGGGCAGAGATACGCAGTATTTT. Protein sequence: CASSITGGRDTQYF.